This entry concerns a single T cell receptor (beta chain). These data are taken from a study of type 1 regulatory T cells. About the study: This in vitro CD4 product, T-allo10, is enriched for Tr1 cells and alloantigen-specific.

Via MiXCR, TCRdb re-called the reads, giving one row per CDR3 protein. Here the sample spans about 97,000 distinct CDR3 sequences, roughly 30% being singletons. The germline gives CDR1 MNHEY, CDR2 SVGAGI. The CDR3 has 15 residues. The V segment lost 8 bases and the J segment 2 bases; nucleotides outside the gene matches: 10. The TCR originated in a human donor in good health. This rearrangement joins TRBV6-5 to TRBJ1-2; 8 bases map to TRBD1. Sequencing input: CD4+ T cells, either the whole sample or a sorted fraction (not recorded which). The CDR3 DNA reads as TGTGCCAGCGGGGCAGGGGGCCTAGGCAACTATGGCTACACCTTC. Its protein product is CASGAGGLGNYGYTF.